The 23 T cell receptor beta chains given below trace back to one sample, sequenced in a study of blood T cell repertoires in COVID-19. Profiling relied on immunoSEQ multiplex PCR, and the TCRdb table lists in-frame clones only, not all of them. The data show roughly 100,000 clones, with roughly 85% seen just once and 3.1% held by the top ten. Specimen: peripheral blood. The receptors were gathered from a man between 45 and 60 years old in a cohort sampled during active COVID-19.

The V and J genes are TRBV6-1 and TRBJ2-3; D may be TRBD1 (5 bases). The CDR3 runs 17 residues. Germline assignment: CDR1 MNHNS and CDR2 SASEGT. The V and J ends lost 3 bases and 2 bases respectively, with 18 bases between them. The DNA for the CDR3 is TGTGCCAGCAGTGACGATCTCTACAGGAGCTACACAGATACGCAGTATTTT. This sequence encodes CASSDDLYRSYTDTQYF.

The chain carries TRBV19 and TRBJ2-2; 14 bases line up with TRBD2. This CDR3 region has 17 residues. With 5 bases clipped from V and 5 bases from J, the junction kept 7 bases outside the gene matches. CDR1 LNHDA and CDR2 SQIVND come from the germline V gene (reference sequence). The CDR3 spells CASSSTRTSGGTGELFF. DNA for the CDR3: TGTGCCAGTAGTTCGACTCGGACTAGCGGGGGGACCGGGGAGCTGTTTTTT.

CDR3 amino acids: CASSLAEKEETQYF. The DNA for the CDR3 is TGCGCCAGCAGCTTGGCGGAAAAGGAGGAGACCCAGTACTTC. The chain couples TRBV5-1 to TRBJ2-5; D uncertain. Per germline, CDR1 SGHRS and CDR2 YFSETQ. The V end lost 0 bases, the J end lost 5 bases, and 11 bases lay between the germline ends. This CDR3 contains 14 residues.

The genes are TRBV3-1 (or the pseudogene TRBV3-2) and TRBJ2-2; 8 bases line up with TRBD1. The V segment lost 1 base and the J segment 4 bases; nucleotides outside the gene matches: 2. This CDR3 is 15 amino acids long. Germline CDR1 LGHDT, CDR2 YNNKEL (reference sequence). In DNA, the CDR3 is TGTGCCAGCAGCCAAGTCCAGGGGGCCACCGGGGAGCTGTTTTTT. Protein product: CASSQVQGATGELFF.

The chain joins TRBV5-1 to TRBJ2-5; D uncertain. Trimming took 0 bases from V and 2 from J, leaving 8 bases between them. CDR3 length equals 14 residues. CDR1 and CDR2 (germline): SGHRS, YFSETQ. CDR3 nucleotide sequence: TGCGCCAGCAGCTTGGGGGCGCTTCAAGAGACCCAGTACTTC. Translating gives CASSLGALQETQYF.

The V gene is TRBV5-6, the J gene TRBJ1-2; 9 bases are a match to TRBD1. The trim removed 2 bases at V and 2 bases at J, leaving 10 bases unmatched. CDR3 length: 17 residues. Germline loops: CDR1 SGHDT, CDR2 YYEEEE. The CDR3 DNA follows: TGTGCCAGCAGCTTAGGGGACAGGGCACGTCTCAACTATGGCTACACCTTC. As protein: CASSLGDRARLNYGYTF.

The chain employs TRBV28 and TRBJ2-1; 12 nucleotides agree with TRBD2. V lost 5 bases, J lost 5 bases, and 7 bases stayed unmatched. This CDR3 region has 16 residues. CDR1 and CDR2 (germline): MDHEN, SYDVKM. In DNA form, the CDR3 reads TGTGCCAGCAGTCTTACTAGCGGGGGGAACCACAATGAGCAGTTCTTC. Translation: CASSLTSGGNHNEQFF.

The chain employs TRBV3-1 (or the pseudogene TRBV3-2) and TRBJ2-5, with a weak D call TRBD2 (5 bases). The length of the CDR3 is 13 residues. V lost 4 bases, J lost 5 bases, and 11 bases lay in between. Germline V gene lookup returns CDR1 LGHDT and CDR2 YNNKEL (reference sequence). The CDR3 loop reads CASSPYEGETQYF. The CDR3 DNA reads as TGTGCCAGCAGCCCATATGAGGGCGAGACCCAGTACTTC.

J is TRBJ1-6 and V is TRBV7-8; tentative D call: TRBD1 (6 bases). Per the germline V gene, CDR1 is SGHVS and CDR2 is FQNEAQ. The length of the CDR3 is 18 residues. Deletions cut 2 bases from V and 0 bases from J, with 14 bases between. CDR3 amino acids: CASSLPQGTHSYNSPLHF. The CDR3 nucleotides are TGTGCCAGCAGCTTACCACAGGGAACCCACTCCTATAATTCACCCCTCCACTTT.

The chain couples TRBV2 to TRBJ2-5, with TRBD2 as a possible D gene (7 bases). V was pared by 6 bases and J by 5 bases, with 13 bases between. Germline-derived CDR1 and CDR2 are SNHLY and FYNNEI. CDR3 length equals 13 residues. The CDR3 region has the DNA TGTGCCAGCAGGGGGGGGGCGGCGGAGACCCAGTACTTC. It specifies CASRGGAAETQYF.

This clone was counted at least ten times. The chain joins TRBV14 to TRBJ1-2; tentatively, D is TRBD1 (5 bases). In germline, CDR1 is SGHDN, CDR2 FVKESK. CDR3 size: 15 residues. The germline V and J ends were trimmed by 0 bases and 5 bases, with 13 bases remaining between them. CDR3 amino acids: CASSQDGARAYGYTF. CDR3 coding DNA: TGTGCCAGCAGCCAAGATGGGGCGCGTGCTTATGGCTACACCTTC.

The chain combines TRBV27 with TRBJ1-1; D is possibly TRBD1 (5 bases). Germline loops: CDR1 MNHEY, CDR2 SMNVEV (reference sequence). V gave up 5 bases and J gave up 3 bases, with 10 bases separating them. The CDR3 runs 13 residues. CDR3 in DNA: TGTGCCAGCAGTCCCCCAGGGTACACTGAAGCTTTCTTT. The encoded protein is CASSPPGYTEAFF.

CDR3 amino acids: CASSPGTGVLPSYEQYV. The CDR3 DNA reads as TGTGCCAGCTCACCGGGGACAGGGGTCCTCCCATCCTACGAGCAGTACGTC. The chain recombines TRBV18 with TRBJ2-7; 10 bases map to TRBD1. The CDR3 contains 17 residues. V trimming: 3 bases; J trimming: 1 base; junction bases outside the gene matches: 9. In germline, CDR1 is KGHSH, CDR2 LQKENI.

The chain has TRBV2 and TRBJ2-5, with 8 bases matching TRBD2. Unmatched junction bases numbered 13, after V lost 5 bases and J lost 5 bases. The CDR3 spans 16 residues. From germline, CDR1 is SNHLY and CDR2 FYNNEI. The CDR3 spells CASSPGGGQFRETQYF. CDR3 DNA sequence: TGTGCCAGCAGTCCCGGGGGGGGGCAATTCAGGGAGACCCAGTACTTC.

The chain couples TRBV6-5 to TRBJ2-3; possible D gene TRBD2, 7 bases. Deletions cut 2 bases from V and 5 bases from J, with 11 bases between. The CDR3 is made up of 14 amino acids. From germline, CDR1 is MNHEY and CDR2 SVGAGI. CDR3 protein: CASSYRGAVDTQYF. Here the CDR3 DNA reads TGTGCCAGCAGTTACCGGGGGGCGGTAGATACGCAGTATTTT.

Here the CDR3 reads CASRVAGVQETQYF. CDR3 bases: TGCGCCAGCAGGGTGGCGGGGGTCCAAGAGACCCAGTACTTC. This sequence joins TRBV5-1 and TRBJ2-5; 7 nucleotides agree with TRBD2. The germline gives CDR1 SGHRS, CDR2 YFSETQ. V was pared by 5 bases and J by 1 base, with 5 bases of the junction left unmatched. The CDR3 spans 14 residues.

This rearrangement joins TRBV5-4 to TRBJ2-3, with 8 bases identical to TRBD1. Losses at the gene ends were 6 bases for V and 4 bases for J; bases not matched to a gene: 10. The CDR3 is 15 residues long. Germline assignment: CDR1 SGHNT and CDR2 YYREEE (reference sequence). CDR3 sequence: CASTQAQGASDTQYF. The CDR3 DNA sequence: TGTGCCAGCACCCAAGCCCAGGGGGCATCAGATACGCAGTATTTT.

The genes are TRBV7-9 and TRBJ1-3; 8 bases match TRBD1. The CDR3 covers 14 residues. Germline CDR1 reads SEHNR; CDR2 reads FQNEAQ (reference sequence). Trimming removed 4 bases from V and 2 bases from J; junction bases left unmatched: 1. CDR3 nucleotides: TGTGCCAGCAGCTCGGACAGGGCTGGAAACACCATATATTTT. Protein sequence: CASSSDRAGNTIYF. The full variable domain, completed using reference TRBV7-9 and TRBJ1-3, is DTGVSQNPRHKITKRGQNVTFRCDPISEHNRLYWYRQTLGQGPEFLTYFQNEAQLEKSRLLSDRFSAERPKGSFSTLEIQRTEQGDSAMYLCASSSDRAGNTIYFGEGSWLTVV.

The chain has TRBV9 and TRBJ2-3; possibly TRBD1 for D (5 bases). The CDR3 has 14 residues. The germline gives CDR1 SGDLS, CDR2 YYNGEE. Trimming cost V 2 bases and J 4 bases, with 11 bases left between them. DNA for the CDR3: TGTGCCAGCAGCGTGCAAGGGGTAGCAGATACGCAGTATTTT. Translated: CASSVQGVADTQYF.

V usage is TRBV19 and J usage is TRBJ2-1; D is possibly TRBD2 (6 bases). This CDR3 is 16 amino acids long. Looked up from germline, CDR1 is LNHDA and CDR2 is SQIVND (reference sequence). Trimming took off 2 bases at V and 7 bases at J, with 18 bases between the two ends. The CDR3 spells CASSIQGGVRKNEQFF. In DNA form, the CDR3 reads TGTGCCAGTAGTATACAAGGAGGGGTCCGTAAGAATGAGCAGTTCTTC.

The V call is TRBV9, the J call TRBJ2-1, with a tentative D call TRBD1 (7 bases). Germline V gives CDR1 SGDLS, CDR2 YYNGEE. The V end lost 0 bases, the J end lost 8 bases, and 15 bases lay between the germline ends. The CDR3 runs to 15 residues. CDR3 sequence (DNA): TGTGCCAGCAGCGTAGGGCAGGGGGGAAGGTATGAGCAGTTCTTC. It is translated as CASSVGQGGRYEQFF.

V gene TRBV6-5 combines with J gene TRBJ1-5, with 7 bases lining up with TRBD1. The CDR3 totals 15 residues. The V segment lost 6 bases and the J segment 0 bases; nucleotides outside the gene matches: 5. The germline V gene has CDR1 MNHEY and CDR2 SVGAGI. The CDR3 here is CASSIGTDSNQPQHF. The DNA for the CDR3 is TGTGCCAGCAGCATAGGGACAGATAGCAATCAGCCCCAGCATTTT.

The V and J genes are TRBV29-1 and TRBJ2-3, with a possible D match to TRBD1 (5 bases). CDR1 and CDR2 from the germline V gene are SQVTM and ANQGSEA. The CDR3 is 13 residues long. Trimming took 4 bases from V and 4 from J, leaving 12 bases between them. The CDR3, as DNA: TGCAGCGTTGGGATTTTAGGGGCAGATACGCAGTATTTT. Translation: CSVGILGADTQYF.